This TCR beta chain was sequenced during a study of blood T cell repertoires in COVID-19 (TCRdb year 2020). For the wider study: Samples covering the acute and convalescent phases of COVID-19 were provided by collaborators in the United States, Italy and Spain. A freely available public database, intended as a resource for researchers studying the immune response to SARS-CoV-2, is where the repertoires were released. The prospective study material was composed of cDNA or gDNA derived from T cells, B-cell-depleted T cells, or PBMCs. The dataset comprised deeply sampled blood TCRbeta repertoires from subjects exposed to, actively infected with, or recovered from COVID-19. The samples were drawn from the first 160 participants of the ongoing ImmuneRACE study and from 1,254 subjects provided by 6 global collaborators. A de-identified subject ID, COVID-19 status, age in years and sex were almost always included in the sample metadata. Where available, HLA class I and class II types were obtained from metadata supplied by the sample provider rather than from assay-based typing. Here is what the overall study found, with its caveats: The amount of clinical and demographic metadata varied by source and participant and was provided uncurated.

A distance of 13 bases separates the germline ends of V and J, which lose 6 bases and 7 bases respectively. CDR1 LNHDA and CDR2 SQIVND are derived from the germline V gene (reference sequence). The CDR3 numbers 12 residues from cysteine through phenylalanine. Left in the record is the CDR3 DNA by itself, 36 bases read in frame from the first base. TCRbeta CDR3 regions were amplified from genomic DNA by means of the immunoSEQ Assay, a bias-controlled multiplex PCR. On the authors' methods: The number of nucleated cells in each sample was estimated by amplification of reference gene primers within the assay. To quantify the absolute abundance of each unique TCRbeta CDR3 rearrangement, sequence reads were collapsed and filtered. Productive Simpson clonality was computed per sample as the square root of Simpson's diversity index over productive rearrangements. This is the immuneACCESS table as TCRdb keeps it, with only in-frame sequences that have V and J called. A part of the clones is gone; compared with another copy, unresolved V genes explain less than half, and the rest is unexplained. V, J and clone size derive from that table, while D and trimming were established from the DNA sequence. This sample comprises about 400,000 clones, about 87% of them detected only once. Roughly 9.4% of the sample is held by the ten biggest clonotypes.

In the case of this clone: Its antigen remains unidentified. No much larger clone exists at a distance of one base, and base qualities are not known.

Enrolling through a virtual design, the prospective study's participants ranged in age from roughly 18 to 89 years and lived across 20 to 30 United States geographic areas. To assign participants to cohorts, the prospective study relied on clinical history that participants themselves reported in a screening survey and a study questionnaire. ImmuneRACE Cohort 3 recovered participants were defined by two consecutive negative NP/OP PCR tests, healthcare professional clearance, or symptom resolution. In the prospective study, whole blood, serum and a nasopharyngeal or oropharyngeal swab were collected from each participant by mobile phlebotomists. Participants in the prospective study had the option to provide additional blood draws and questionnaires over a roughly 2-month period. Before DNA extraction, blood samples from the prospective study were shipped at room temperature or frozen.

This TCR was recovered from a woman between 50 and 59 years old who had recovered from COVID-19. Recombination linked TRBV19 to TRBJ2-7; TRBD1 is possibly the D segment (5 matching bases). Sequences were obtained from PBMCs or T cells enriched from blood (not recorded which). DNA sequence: TGTGCCAGTAGGAGCAGGGTCGGGGAGCAGTACTTC. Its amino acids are CASRSRVGEQYF.